The present T cell receptor (beta chain) was sequenced within a study of a mutant IDH1 vaccine in newly diagnosed glioma. Study context: Of treated patients, around 60% were men and roughly 38% women, averaging about 37 years. The therapy given earlier, which was standard therapy, consisted of radiotherapy, temozolomide, or both, and most of the patients received both. Study-wide results and caveats: In about 93% of patients, immune responses induced by the vaccine occurred.

Details on this clone: The antigen is undetermined.

CDR1 and CDR2 from the germline V gene are SGHDT and YYEEEE. There are 14 residues in the CDR3. The V and J ends lost 4 bases and 8 bases, in that order; junction bases with no gene match: 6. The data were produced by immunoSEQ multiplex PCR, yet TCRdb's version contains in-frame clones alone and is incomplete. The profile covers around 54,000 clones, with 83% appearing a single time and roughly 3.2% taken by the ten largest. Stated time point: week 47, end of study. A 20-mer mutant IDH1 peptide at 300 ug was injected subcutaneously with topical imiquimod. All eight of the vaccinations patients received fell in weeks 1, 3, 5, 7, 11, 15, 19 and 23.

This sequence joins TRBV5-6 and TRBJ1-4, with TRBD1 matching 9 bases. The origin of this receptor is a woman between 45 and 60 years old with glioma. The sample consisted of PBMCs, taken from a glioma patient whose treatment included an IDH1 peptide vaccine. The DNA of the CDR3 is TGTGCCAGCAGCCCGCGGACAGGGGAAGAAAAACTGTTTTTT. This codes for CASSPRTGEEKLFF.